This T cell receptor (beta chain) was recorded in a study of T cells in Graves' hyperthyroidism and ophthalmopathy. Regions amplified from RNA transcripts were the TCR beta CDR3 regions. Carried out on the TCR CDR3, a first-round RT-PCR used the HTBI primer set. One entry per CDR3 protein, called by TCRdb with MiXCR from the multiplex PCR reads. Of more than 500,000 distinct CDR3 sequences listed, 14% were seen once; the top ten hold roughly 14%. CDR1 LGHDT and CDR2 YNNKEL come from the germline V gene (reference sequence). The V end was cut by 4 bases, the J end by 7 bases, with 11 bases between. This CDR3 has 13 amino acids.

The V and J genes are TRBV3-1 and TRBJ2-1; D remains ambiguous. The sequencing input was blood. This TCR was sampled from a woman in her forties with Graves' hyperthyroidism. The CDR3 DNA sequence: TGTGCCAGCAGCCGTACGGTCCAAAATGAGCAGTTCTTC. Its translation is CASSRTVQNEQFF.